The text below deals with one T cell receptor beta chain. The data stem from a study of shared clonotypes between healthy human individuals. Clones were read by immunoSEQ multiplex PCR, and TCRdb kept only the in-frame ones, dropping some. Found here are 1,400,000 or so clones, approximately 98.5% of them singletons; the top ten hold 0.36%. V trimming: 2 bases; J trimming: 2 bases; junction bases outside the gene matches: 7. The CDR3 sequence is 17 residues long. The germline V gene has CDR1 MNHNS and CDR2 SASEGT. The clonotype originates from a man younger than 45 in good health. This sequence joins TRBV6-1 and TRBJ2-3, with 10 bases matching TRBD1. The specimen sequenced was naive CD4+ T cells sorted from blood. Described subset: CD45RA+ positively selected. The CDR3 sequence is CASSERRQGANTDTQYF. The CDR3 DNA follows: TGTGCCAGCAGTGAACGGCGACAGGGGGCGAACACAGATACGCAGTATTTT.